The rows below give T cell receptor beta chains drawn from one sample of a study of blood T cells in healthy people across ages. From the 5' RACE reads, TCRdb called clonotypes with MiXCR, one entry per CDR3 protein. The repertoire holds 600,000 to 900,000 distinct CDR3 sequences, roughly 24% seen once, with under 3% in the top ten. A further study also used this sample, focusing on T cells of mothers and their children.

Sequenced: blood. The receptors come from a boy younger than 18 in good health. Each CDR3 is given without its conserved first and last residue. D genes are given only for firm matches.

d_call: TRBD2
j_call: TRBJ2-5
v_call: TRBV27
cdr3_length: 13
cdr3_aa: ASSLGLAGGETQC

d_call: NA
j_call: TRBJ2-2
v_call: TRBV27
cdr3_length: 16
cdr3_aa: ASSFTWLGQTNTGELF

d_call: NA
j_call: NA
v_call: TRBV29-1
cdr3_length: 8
cdr3_aa: SVEINEQF

d_call: TRBD2
j_call: TRBJ2-5
v_call: TRBV12-3/TRBV12-4
cdr3_length: 19
cdr3_aa: ASSAERETSGPPGPSETQY

d_call: NA
j_call: TRBJ2-7
v_call: TRBV28
cdr3_length: 9
cdr3_aa: ASSPRDEQY

d_call: NA
j_call: TRBJ2-5
v_call: TRBV12-3/TRBV12-4
cdr3_length: 11
cdr3_aa: ASSWSDQETQY

d_call: NA
j_call: TRBJ2-2
v_call: TRBV18
cdr3_length: 13
cdr3_aa: ASSLAPPSTGELF

d_call: NA
j_call: TRBJ2-1
v_call: TRBV5-1
cdr3_length: 14
cdr3_aa: ASSWDRVSSYNEQF

d_call: NA
j_call: TRBJ1-4
v_call: TRBV6-5
cdr3_length: 8
cdr3_aa: ATWGEKLF

d_call: NA
j_call: TRBJ1-5
v_call: TRBV5-1
cdr3_length: 13
cdr3_aa: ASSLDGTGNQPQH

d_call: NA
j_call: TRBJ2-2
v_call: TRBV20-1
cdr3_length: 11
cdr3_aa: SARDVGKGELF

d_call: TRBD1
j_call: TRBJ1-3
v_call: TRBV7-2
cdr3_length: 14
cdr3_aa: ASSPTGARSGNTIY

d_call: NA
j_call: TRBJ1-1
v_call: TRBV5-1
cdr3_length: 13
cdr3_aa: ASSAQGGENTEAF

d_call: TRBD1
j_call: TRBJ2-7
v_call: TRBV29-1
cdr3_length: 12
cdr3_aa: SVADRGNSYEQY

d_call: TRBD2
j_call: TRBJ2-5
v_call: TRBV15
cdr3_length: 12
cdr3_aa: ATRSSGGGETQY

d_call: NA
j_call: TRBJ1-4
v_call: TRBV6-2/TRBV6-3
cdr3_length: 15
cdr3_aa: ASSYQDIETANEKLF

d_call: NA
j_call: TRBJ2-4
v_call: TRBV2
cdr3_length: 17
cdr3_aa: ASSPKWKLIAYLGNIQY